The clone carrying this T cell receptor (beta chain) was seen many times. Antigen specificity is unknown. Amplified TCR beta CDR3 regions came from RNA transcripts. In the first-round RT-PCR of the TCR CDR3, the HTBI primer set was used. MiXCR, applied by TCRdb to the multiplex PCR reads, yields one record per CDR3 protein. The repertoire holds hundreds of thousands of distinct CDR3 sequences, with 12% to 15% as singletons. Using approximately 10 ml of fresh peripheral blood, PBMCs were prepared. The source of the sample is a study of T cells in Graves' hyperthyroidism and ophthalmopathy. Study-level points and caveats: Ophthalmopathy cases were set apart from stable hyperthyroidism by a 13 V-J model.

CDR1 and CDR2 (germline): SGHRS, YFSETQ. With 2 bases removed from V and 4 bases from J, the gap between germline ends came to 15 bases. CDR3 size: 15 residues. The material sequenced was blood. The chain carries TRBV5-1 and TRBJ1-2; D call uncertain. This TCR derives from a woman aged 18-29 years with Graves' hyperthyroidism. CDR3 coding DNA: TGCGCCAGCAGCTTCGGAGACTCAAGCCCCTATGGCTACACCTTC. This translates into CASSFGDSSPYGYTF.